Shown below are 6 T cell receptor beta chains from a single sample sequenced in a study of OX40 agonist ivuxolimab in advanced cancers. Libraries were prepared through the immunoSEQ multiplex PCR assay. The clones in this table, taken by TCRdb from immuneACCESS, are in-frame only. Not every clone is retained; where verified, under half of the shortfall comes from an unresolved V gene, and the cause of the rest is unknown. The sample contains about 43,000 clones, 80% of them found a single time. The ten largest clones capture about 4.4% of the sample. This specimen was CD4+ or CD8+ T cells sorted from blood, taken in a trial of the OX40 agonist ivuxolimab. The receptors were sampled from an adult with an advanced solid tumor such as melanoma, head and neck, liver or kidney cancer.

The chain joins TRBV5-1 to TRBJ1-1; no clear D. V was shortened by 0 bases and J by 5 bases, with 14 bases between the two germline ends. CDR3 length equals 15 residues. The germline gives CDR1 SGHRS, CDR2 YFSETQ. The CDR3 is CASSLEGPGRTEAFF. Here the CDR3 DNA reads TGCGCCAGCAGCTTGGAAGGACCCGGGCGGACTGAAGCTTTCTTT. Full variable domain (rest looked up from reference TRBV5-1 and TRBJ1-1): KAGVTQTPRYLIKTRGQQVTLSCSPISGHRSVSWYQQTPGQGLQFLFEYFSETQRNKGNFPGRFSGRQFSNSRSEMNVSTLELGDSALYLCASSLEGPGRTEAFFGQGTRLTVV.

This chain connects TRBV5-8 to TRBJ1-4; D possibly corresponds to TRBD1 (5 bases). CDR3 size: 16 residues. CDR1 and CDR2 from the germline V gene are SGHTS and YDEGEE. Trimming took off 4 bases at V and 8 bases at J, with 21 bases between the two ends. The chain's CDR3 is CASSLNRDGDDEKLFF. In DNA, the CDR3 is TGTGCCAGCAGCCTGAACCGGGACGGGGATGACGAAAAACTGTTTTTT.

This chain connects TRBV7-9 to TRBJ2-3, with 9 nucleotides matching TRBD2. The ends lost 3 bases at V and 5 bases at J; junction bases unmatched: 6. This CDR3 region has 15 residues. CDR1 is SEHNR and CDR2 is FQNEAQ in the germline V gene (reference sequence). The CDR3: CASSFSGGGIDTQYF. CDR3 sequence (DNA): TGTGCCAGCAGCTTTAGCGGGGGTGGTATAGATACGCAGTATTTT.

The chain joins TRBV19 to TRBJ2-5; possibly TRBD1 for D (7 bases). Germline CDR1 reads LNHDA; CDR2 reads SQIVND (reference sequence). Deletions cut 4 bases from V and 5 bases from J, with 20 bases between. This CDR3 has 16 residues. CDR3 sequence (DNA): TGTGCCAGTAGTAAGGGGGGAGCCCCCAGGGGGGAGACCCAGTACTTC. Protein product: CASSKGGAPRGETQYF.

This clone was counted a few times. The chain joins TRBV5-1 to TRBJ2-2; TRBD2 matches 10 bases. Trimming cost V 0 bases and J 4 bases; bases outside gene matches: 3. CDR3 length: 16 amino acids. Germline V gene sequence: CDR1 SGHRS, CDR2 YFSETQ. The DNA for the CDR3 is TGCGCCAGCAGCTTGGAAAGCGGGAGGGGCACCGGGGAGCTGTTTTTT. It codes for CASSLESGRGTGELFF.

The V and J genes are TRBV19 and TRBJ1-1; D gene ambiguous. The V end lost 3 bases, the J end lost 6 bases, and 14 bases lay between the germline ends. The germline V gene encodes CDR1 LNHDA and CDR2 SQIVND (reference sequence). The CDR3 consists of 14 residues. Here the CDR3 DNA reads TGTGCCAGTAGTATTAACGGCCGCGCGTCTGAAGCTTTCTTT. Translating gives CASSINGRASEAFF.